These T cell receptor beta chains were read from a single sample in a study of regulatory T cells in long-lasting Graves disease. TCRdb passed the multiplex PCR reads through MiXCR, listing each CDR3 protein once. The data show 350,000 to 400,000 distinct CDR3 sequences, around 15% seen once. Specimen: peripheral blood mononuclear cells (PBMCs), collected at new diagnosis, from a patient treated with antithyroid drugs. The receptors were gathered from a female donor with Graves disease. Each CDR3 is given with its conserved first and last residue. Fields, in order: CDR3 protein, CDR3 DNA, D gene, J gene, clone size, V gene. D genes are given only for firm matches. Part of the rows lack a size; the others show once, few, many or a class for expanded clones.

CASSPRRDRDYEQYF	TGCGCCAGCAGCCCCCGGCGGGACAGGGACTACGAGCAGTACTTC	TRBD1	TRBJ2-7	many	TRBV5-1
CASSIPEGRNEQFF	TGTGCCAGTAGTATCCCCGAGGGGCGGAATGAGCAGTTCTTC	-	TRBJ2-1	once	TRBV19
CSATSSGGTDTQYF	TGCAGTGCTACATCCTCAGGGGGCACAGATACGCAGTATTTT	-	TRBJ2-3	many	TRBV20-1
CASSPGQFSTDTQYF	TGTGCCAGCTCACCTGGACAGTTTAGCACAGATACGCAGTATTTT	-	TRBJ2-3	-	TRBV18
CASSSFPSGGTEAFF	TGTGCCAGCAGCTCGTTTCCTTCAGGGGGCACTGAAGCTTTCTTT	TRBD1	TRBJ1-1	many	TRBV9
CSVRRDRGPYGYTF	TGCAGCGTTCGACGGGACAGGGGACCCTATGGCTACACCTTC	TRBD1	TRBJ1-2	many	TRBV29-1
CASSHDGQGFYGLFF	TGTGCCAGCAGCCACGACGGACAGGGTTTTTATGGACTGTTTTTT	TRBD1	TRBJ1-4	many	TRBV3-1
CSLGVGTAPYEQYF	TGCAGTCTTGGCGTCGGGACAGCCCCTTACGAGCAGTACTTC	TRBD1	TRBJ2-7	many	TRBV20-1
CASSYQTGSGNTIYF	TGTGCCAGCAGTTACCAGACAGGGTCTGGAAACACCATATATTTT	TRBD1	TRBJ1-3	-	TRBV6-2/TRBV6-3
CASTPGTSVTDEQYF	TGCGCCAGCACTCCCGGGACTAGCGTGACAGACGAGCAGTACTTC	TRBD2	TRBJ2-7	many	TRBV10-2
CSAVPGTETYEQYF	TGCAGCGCTGTACCCGGGACGGAGACCTACGAGCAGTACTTC	-	TRBJ2-7	few	TRBV29-1
CASSQDLGSGYNEQFF	TGTGCCAGCAGCCAAGATCTAGGTAGCGGCTACAATGAGCAGTTCTTC	-	TRBJ2-1	-	TRBV14
CATSTRTSGSTDTQYF	TGTGCCACCAGCACTCGGACTAGCGGGAGCACAGATACGCAGTATTTT	TRBD2	TRBJ2-3	-	TRBV15
CASRFMGGGQPQHF	TGTGCCAGCAGGTTCATGGGGGGGGGTCAGCCCCAGCATTTT	-	TRBJ1-5	many	TRBV28
CASSQDSVNYGYTF	TGTGCCAGCAGCCAAGACTCCGTGAACTATGGCTACACCTTC	-	TRBJ1-2	many	TRBV4-2
CASSLRKKEDTQYF	TGCGCCAGCAGCTTAAGGAAGAAGGAAGATACGCAGTATTTT	-	TRBJ2-3	-	TRBV5-1
CASSQDTSGTLYYGYTF	TGTGCCAGCAGCCAGGATACATCAGGGACATTATACTATGGCTACACCTTC	-	TRBJ1-2	-	TRBV4-2
CASSLRDSYNEQFF	TGTGCCAGCAGCCTTCGGGACAGCTACAATGAGCAGTTCTTC	TRBD1	TRBJ2-1	many	TRBV7-2
CASSLYIDGENYGYTF	TGTGCCAGCAGCTTGTATATCGACGGGGAGAACTATGGCTACACCTTC	-	TRBJ1-2	many	TRBV5-8
CASSYRVAGNNEQSF	TGTGCCAGCAGTTACAGGGTAGCGGGGAACAATGAGCAGTCCTTC	TRBD2	TRBJ2-1	-	TRBV6-9
CASKSSGGLNNEQFF	TGCGCCAGCAAATCGAGCGGGGGACTAAACAATGAGCAGTTCTTC	TRBD2	TRBJ2-1	many	TRBV5-1
CASSPGLGETQYF	TGTGCCAGCAGTCCGGGCCTCGGGGAGACCCAGTACTTC	-	TRBJ2-5	many	TRBV18
CASSPRTSGTVYEQYF	TGTGCCAGCAGCCCCCGGACTAGCGGGACTGTCTACGAGCAGTACTTC	TRBD2	TRBJ2-7	few	TRBV14
CASSSGTGEGETQYF	TGTGCCAGCAGTAGTGGGACAGGGGAGGGGGAGACCCAGTACTTC	TRBD1	TRBJ2-5	few	TRBV6-4
CASSLNLDRDRVQYF	TGTGCCAGCAGTCTGAACCTCGACCGGGACAGGGTTCAGTACTTC	TRBD1	TRBJ2-4	-	TRBV28
CASSPTTGLDGYTF	TGTGCCAGCAGCCCGACGACGGGACTCGATGGCTACACCTTC	-	TRBJ1-2	many	TRBV7-9
CSARGLGAAGFYGYTF	TGCAGTGCTAGAGGTTTGGGAGCTGCCGGGTTCTATGGCTACACCTTC	-	TRBJ1-2	many	TRBV20-1
CASSSPSEAFF	TGTGCCAGCAGCTCCCCGAGCGAAGCTTTCTTT	-	TRBJ1-1	-	TRBV7-2
CSVEGESDTGELFF	TGCAGCGTTGAAGGGGAATCGGACACCGGGGAGCTGTTTTTT	-	TRBJ2-2	few	TRBV29-1
CASSLGVSGSRSNEQFF	TGTGCTAGCAGCTTAGGAGTTAGCGGGAGTCGGAGCAATGAGCAGTTCTTC	TRBD2	TRBJ2-1	-	TRBV7-7
CASSEGGEGYQPQHF	TGTGCCAGCAGTGAAGGGGGAGAAGGCTATCAGCCCCAGCATTTT	-	TRBJ1-5	many	TRBV6-1
CASSLGDRGKGSPLHF	TGCGCCAGCAGCTTGGGGGACAGGGGGAAGGGTTCACCCCTCCACTTT	TRBD1	TRBJ1-6	many	TRBV5-1
CATSEPKGELFF	TGTGCCACCAGTGAGCCAAAGGGGGAGCTGTTTTTT	-	TRBJ2-2	many	TRBV24-1
CASSEKDRGNGYTF	TGCGCCAGCAGCGAAAAGGACAGGGGGAATGGCTACACCTTC	TRBD1	TRBJ1-2	few	TRBV4-3
CASSATRDSARKGYGYTF	TGTGCCAGCAGCGCTACCCGGGACAGCGCTCGAAAGGGCTATGGCTACACCTTC	TRBD1	TRBJ1-2	many	TRBV11-2
CASSYMGGGHGYTF	TGTGCCAGCAGTTACATGGGGGGGGGGCATGGCTACACCTTC	-	TRBJ1-2	few	TRBV6-2/TRBV6-3
CASSAHRGNTIYF	TGTGCCAGCAGTGCCCATCGGGGAAACACCATATATTTT	-	TRBJ1-3	once	TRBV12-3/TRBV12-4
CASSLDSRASSYEQYF	TGTGCCAGCAGCTTAGATTCACGGGCGAGCTCCTACGAGCAGTACTTC	-	TRBJ2-7	many	TRBV11-2
CASSLSTSGVADTQYF	TGTGCCAGCAGCTTATCCACTAGCGGGGTGGCAGATACGCAGTATTTT	TRBD2	TRBJ2-3	-	TRBV11-3
CSVARPGTYEQYF	TGCAGCGTTGCCCGACCCGGCACCTACGAGCAGTACTTC	-	TRBJ2-7	many	TRBV29-1
CASSQVVFETIYF	TGTGCCAGCAGCCAAGTTGTCTTCGAGACCATATATTTT	-	TRBJ1-3	many	TRBV14
CASGLDPGYTGELFF	TGTGCTAGTGGTTTGGACCCGGGATACACCGGGGAGCTGTTTTTT	-	TRBJ2-2	many	TRBV12-5
CASSPRQVNYGYTF	TGTGCCAGCAGCCCCCGACAGGTTAACTATGGCTACACCTTC	-	TRBJ1-2	few	TRBV3-1
CASSAHTGNTIYF	TGTGCCAGCAGTGCCCACACTGGAAACACCATATATTTT	-	TRBJ1-3	-	TRBV12-3/TRBV12-4
CATSDLRGGDGTDTQYF	TGTGCCACCAGTGATTTGCGAGGGGGCGACGGCACAGATACGCAGTATTTT	TRBD1	TRBJ2-3	many	TRBV24-1
CSVEGYQAGVNTEAFF	TGCAGCGTTGAAGGATACCAAGCCGGGGTCAACACTGAAGCTTTCTTT	-	TRBJ1-1	many	TRBV29-1
CASSPARTVNTEAFF	TGCGCCAGCAGCCCGGCCCGTACGGTGAACACTGAAGCTTTCTTT	-	TRBJ1-1	many	TRBV5-1
CASSLEGSRAFF	TGTGCCAGCAGCTTGGAAGGGAGTCGGGCTTTCTTT	-	TRBJ1-1	many	TRBV5-4
CASSLAGEAYNEQFF	TGTGCCAGCAGCCTAGCGGGGGAAGCCTACAATGAGCAGTTCTTC	TRBD2	TRBJ2-1	few	TRBV9
CASSLSIGGGAGEQYF	TGTGCCAGCAGTTTATCGATAGGAGGGGGCGCGGGCGAGCAGTACTTC	-	TRBJ2-7	many	TRBV27
CASSPGFSQPQHF	TGTGCCAGCTCACCCGGCTTTAGTCAGCCCCAGCATTTT	-	TRBJ1-5	many	TRBV18
CASSQVALDTEAFF	TGCGCCAGCAGCCAAGTGGCGTTGGACACTGAAGCTTTCTTT	-	TRBJ1-1	-	TRBV4-3
CASSAVRQLGLAGDGEQFF	TGTGCCAGCAGCGCTGTGCGGCAACTGGGACTAGCGGGGGACGGTGAGCAGTTCTTC	TRBD2	TRBJ2-1	many	TRBV11-2
CASSSDRGDEQFF	TGTGCCAGCAGCTCCGACAGGGGAGACGAGCAGTTCTTC	TRBD1	TRBJ2-1	many	TRBV7-7
CASSMVGGELFF	TGTGCCAGCAGCATGGTGGGGGGGGAGCTGTTTTTT	-	TRBJ2-2	many	TRBV11-2